The source of this T cell receptor (beta chain) is a study of beta chain features in type 1 diabetes. General study findings and limits: Moderate but significant shortening of TCRB CDR3s was recorded in all four CD4+ subsets from Type 1 diabetes patients. Sampled from patients, naive, central memory and Treg TCRB repertoires appeared more similar than those sampled from healthy donors.

Of note for this clone: The antigen is undetermined.

Each donor gave one heparinised blood draw averaging around 120 mL. CD4+ naive, central memory, regulatory and stem cell-like memory cells were sorted via CD45RO/CCR7/CD25/CD127/CD95/CD27. The whole isolated RNA underwent reverse transcription, so sequencing captured expressed TCRB transcripts. Assay used: immunoSEQ multiplex PCR; TCRdb lists only in-frame clones, some missing. The repertoire holds 300,000 to 400,000 clones, with approximately 10% as singletons. This CDR3 spans 16 amino acids. CDR1 and CDR2 (germline): MNHNY, SVGAGI (reference sequence). V lost 5 bases and J lost 4, with 19 bases in between.

The receptor comes from a man aged 25-45 years with type 1 diabetes. The chain employs TRBV6-6 and TRBJ2-3; TRBD1 might be the D (6 bases). The sample consisted of central memory CD4+ T cells from blood. CDR3 protein: CASSPTGIGHADTQYF. For the CDR3, the DNA is TGTGCCAGCAGTCCCACAGGGATTGGACACGCAGATACGCAGTATTTT.